This passage covers 17 T cell receptor beta chains from one sample sequenced in a study of blood T cell repertoires in COVID-19. Profiling relied on immunoSEQ multiplex PCR, and the TCRdb table lists in-frame clones only, not all of them. The sample lists about 53,000 clones, approximately 84% occurring once. What was sequenced was peripheral blood. The source of these receptors is a human donor in a cohort sampled during active COVID-19.

The rearrangement uses TRBV11-2 and TRBJ2-7; 12 bases line up with TRBD1. Germline CDR1 is SGHAT and CDR2 is FQNNGV. The CDR3 extends over 17 amino acids. The V gene end was trimmed by 5 bases and the J gene end by 4 bases; junction bases not matched to a gene: 12. Written as DNA, the CDR3 is TGTGCCAGCAGCCATGCCGGGACAGGGGGCGAGGGGTACGAGCAGTACTTC. It codes for CASSHAGTGGEGYEQYF.

V usage is TRBV29-1 and J usage is TRBJ1-6; D gene ambiguous. Per the germline V gene, CDR1 is SQVTM and CDR2 is ANQGSEA. The V end lost 3 bases, the J end lost 4 bases, and 16 bases lay between the germline ends. CDR3 length equals 16 residues. For the CDR3, the DNA is TGCAGCGTTGACCCTCAGCCGAGCGGATATAATTCACCCCTCCACTTT. It is translated as CSVDPQPSGYNSPLHF.

The CDR3 DNA follows: TGTGCCAGCAGCCAGGACGGGAGGGGCACTGAAGCTTTCTTT. Translating it yields CASSQDGRGTEAFF. The chain recombines TRBV6-2 or TRBV6-3 with TRBJ1-1; maybe TRBD1 (5 bases). CDR1 is MNHEY and CDR2 is SVGEGT in the germline V gene. The CDR3 has 14 residues. Trimming cost V 6 bases and J 4 bases, with 15 bases left between them.

V and J are TRBV3-1 (or the pseudogene TRBV3-2) and TRBJ1-2, with 7 bases lining up with TRBD1. V lost 4 bases to trimming and J lost 4 bases; unmatched junction nucleotides: 12. The CDR3 is 16 amino acids. Germline CDR1 LGHDT, CDR2 YNNKEL (reference sequence). CDR3 bases: TGTGCCAGCAGCCCGAGGGGGACAGTCTTGCTCTATGGCTACACCTTC. This gives the protein CASSPRGTVLLYGYTF.

This clone appeared once. J is TRBJ2-3 and V is TRBV7-2, with a weak D call TRBD1 (6 bases). From germline, CDR1 is SGHTA and CDR2 FQGNSA. This CDR3 has 16 residues. V lost 2 bases and J lost 5, with 17 bases in between. CDR3 residues: CASSLNGGQSGDTQYF. The CDR3 nucleotides read TGTGCCAGCAGCTTAAACGGAGGACAGAGCGGAGATACGCAGTATTTT.

The V call is TRBV6-6, the J call TRBJ1-4, with 12 bases that match TRBD1. The V gene's germline CDR1 is MNHNY and CDR2 SVGAGI (reference sequence). This CDR3 region has 14 residues. With V trimmed by 5 bases and J by 12 bases, 7 bases remained unmatched. The CDR3 is CASSTGQGAMELFF. CDR3 sequence (DNA): TGTGCCAGCAGTACGGGACAGGGGGCGATGGAACTGTTTTTT.

V usage is TRBV19 and J usage is TRBJ2-1; 10 bases align to TRBD2. Losses at the gene ends were 3 bases for V and 7 bases for J; bases not matched to a gene: 3. This CDR3 spans 14 amino acids. CDR1 and CDR2 (germline): LNHDA, SQIVND (reference sequence). The CDR3 bases are TGTGCCAGTAGTATGGGGACTAGCGCGAATGAGCAGTTCTTC. It yields the protein CASSMGTSANEQFF.

V and J are TRBV27 and TRBJ1-1; D not resolved. The CDR3 covers 14 residues. Germline V lookup: CDR1 MNHEY, CDR2 SMNVEV (reference sequence). The germline V and J ends were trimmed by 6 bases and 4 bases, with 15 bases remaining between them. CDR3 DNA: TGTGCCAGCAGCCAACTGCCCGAGGGCACTGAAGCTTTCTTT. Amino acid sequence: CASSQLPEGTEAFF.

The chain couples TRBV7-6 to TRBJ2-2, with D perhaps matching TRBD2 (6 bases). The germline V gene has CDR1 SGHVS and CDR2 FNYEAQ. The CDR3 is 15 amino acids. Trimming removed 5 bases from V and 0 bases from J, with 10 bases in between. CDR3 in DNA: TGTGCCAGCAGCCCCCGGGGGTCGAACACCGGGGAGCTGTTTTTT. Translated: CASSPRGSNTGELFF. The full variable domain, with the rest looked up from reference TRBV7-6 and TRBJ2-2, is GAGVSQSPRYKVTKRGQDVALRCDPISGHVSLYWYRQALGQGPEFLTYFNYEAQQDKSGLPNDRFSAERPEGSISTLTIQRTEQRDSAMYRCASSPRGSNTGELFFGEGSRLTVL.

The chain combines TRBV27 with TRBJ1-2, with a possible D match to TRBD1 (5 bases). This CDR3 is 14 amino acids long. The ends were cut back, 4 bases at V and 6 bases at J, with 15 bases in the middle. Germline V lookup: CDR1 MNHEY, CDR2 SMNVEV (reference sequence). In nucleotides, the CDR3 is TGTGCCAGCAGTTCGCAGGACAATGACGATGGCTACACCTTC. It translates to CASSSQDNDDGYTF.

V usage is TRBV9 and J usage is TRBJ1-2, with D maybe TRBD1 (6 bases). In germline, CDR1 is SGDLS, CDR2 YYNGEE. Trimming shortened V by 4 bases and J by 7 bases, and 20 bases separated the two germline ends. This CDR3 comprises 15 residues. Here the CDR3 DNA reads TGTGCCAGCAGCCGGGACCCAGGAGGGGGGGTTGGCTACACCTTC. It translates to CASSRDPGGGVGYTF.

J is TRBJ2-7 and V is TRBV27; 8 bases map to TRBD1. The CDR3 is 17 amino acids. Germline V gene sequence: CDR1 MNHEY, CDR2 SMNVEV (reference sequence). V was clipped by 4 bases and J by 6 bases; unmatched bases: 17. The CDR3 DNA reads as TGTGCCAGCAGTTACCCACCAGAACAGGGGGAGGTTTGCGAGCAGTACTTC. Translated: CASSYPPEQGEVCEQYF.

Only one count was recorded for this clone. The chain couples TRBV3-1 (or the pseudogene TRBV3-2) to TRBJ2-1; tentatively, D is TRBD2 (7 bases). From germline, CDR1 is LGHDT and CDR2 YNNKEL (reference sequence). V gave up 4 bases and J gave up 0 bases, with 10 bases separating them. CDR3 length: 15 residues. CDR3 in DNA: TGTGCCAGCAGCCCTAGGGGGGGCTCCTACAATGAGCAGTTCTTC. It codes for CASSPRGGSYNEQFF.

V and J are TRBV18 and TRBJ2-7, with 7 positions matching TRBD2. The V segment lost 6 bases and the J segment 6 bases; nucleotides outside the gene matches: 11. The CDR3 runs 14 residues. CDR1 and CDR2 from the germline V gene are KGHSH and LQKENI. The CDR3 loop reads CASSLGGSLSEQYF. The CDR3 DNA is TGTGCCAGCTCCCTGGGGGGGAGCTTGAGCGAGCAGTACTTC.

CDR3 bases: TGTGCCAGCAGCACGGCGACAGAATCGGATGAAGCTTTCTTT. This translates into CASSTATESDEAFF. V is TRBV21-1 and J is TRBJ1-1; the table's D call of TRBD1 was not tested on the DNA. TRBV21-1 is an annotated pseudogene. The CDR3 is made up of 14 amino acids.

This clone showed up just a few times. This chain joins TRBV7-8 and TRBJ1-1; D is unresolved. The CDR3 extends over 15 amino acids. V was trimmed by 3 bases and J by 3 bases, leaving 14 bases between them. Looked up from germline, CDR1 is SGHVS and CDR2 is FQNEAQ. The CDR3 spells CASSLRTLADTEAFF. The CDR3 DNA is TGTGCCAGCAGCTTGAGAACGTTGGCGGACACTGAAGCTTTCTTT.

The J gene is TRBJ1-2, the V gene TRBV10-3; no clear D. Germline CDR1 reads ENHRY; CDR2 reads SYGVKD. V was cut by 8 bases and J by 8 bases, with 15 bases left in between. The CDR3 is 12 residues long. In DNA form, the CDR3 reads TGTGCCATCGTTGAGCCTCCGGGGGGCTACACCTTC. This gives the protein CAIVEPPGGYTF.